This T cell receptor beta chain is from a study of cytomegalovirus exposure and HLA in healthy donors. Points from the study as a whole: Likely technical artifact: a cluster of highly shared sequence variants.

V was cut by 6 bases and J by 12 bases, with 15 bases left in between. The CDR3 totals 13 residues. Germline values: CDR1 LNHDA, CDR2 SQIVND (reference sequence). PCR primers comprised 60 Vbeta and 13 Jbeta primers. Per the study methods: In a later analysis, the count reached 82 million or so unique TCR beta chains, with roughly 11 million shared. Generated by immunoSEQ multiplex PCR, the TCRdb table keeps only in-frame clones and is missing some. V and J calls plus clone size are reproduced from that table; the DNA served to infer D and trimming. The sample includes roughly 150,000 clones, roughly 80% of them seen just once. Remarks on this clone: The antigen is unknown.

This sequence joins TRBV19 and TRBJ1-6, with D maybe TRBD1 (5 bases). This TCR was recovered from a woman in her forties or fifties in good health and CMV-seropositive. The sequencing sample was made of PBMCs. The CDR3 DNA reads TGTGCCAGTAGCGGGCAGGGAAACCTACCCCTCCACTTT. Protein: CASSGQGNLPLHF.